The rows below give T cell receptor beta chains drawn from one sample of a study of cytomegalovirus exposure and HLA in healthy donors. The assay was immunoSEQ multiplex PCR, and TCRdb's table has in-frame clones only and misses some. Here the sample spans almost 200,000 clones, roughly three quarters being singletons. Sequenced material: PBMCs. The origin of the receptors is a male donor in good health and CMV-seropositive. The CDR3 runs from the conserved cysteine through the conserved F or W. The D gene is left open where the match is weak. Size is stated for part of the rows, as once, few or many counts, or as a class when the clone is expanded.

v_gene,d_gene,len,abundance,j_gene,CDR3aa,CDR3nt
TRBV6-1,TRBD2,15,.,TRBJ2-2,CASSYSGGGTGELFF,TGTGCCAGCAGCTACAGCGGGGGGGGCACCGGGGAGCTGTTTTTT
TRBV6-5,.,15,.,TRBJ2-1,CASSSSDGTYNEQFF,TGTGCCAGCAGTTCGTCCGACGGGACCTACAATGAGCAGTTCTTC
TRBV28,.,17,.,TRBJ2-7,CASSSPGGRSIGYEQYF,TGTGCCAGCAGTTCACCAGGGGGGAGAAGTATAGGCTACGAGCAGTACTTC
TRBV6-5,TRBD2,15,.,TRBJ2-2,CASSQLAEGSGELFF,TGTGCCAGCAGTCAACTAGCGGAAGGAAGCGGGGAGCTGTTTTTT
TRBV5-6,.,13,.,TRBJ2-7,CASSLNQGSEQYF,TGTGCCAGCAGCTTGAATCAGGGCTCCGAGCAGTACTTC
TRBV11-2,.,16,.,TRBJ1-2,CASSLGRTDLNYGYTF,TGTGCCAGCAGCTTAGGGAGGACAGACCTTAACTATGGCTACACCTTC
TRBV13,TRBD1,17,.,TRBJ2-6,CASSAIGQGGGANVLTF,TGTGCCAGCAGCGCGATCGGACAGGGTGGTGGGGCCAACGTCCTGACTTTC
TRBV14,.,13,.,TRBJ1-2,CASSLDSDYGYTF,TGTGCCAGCAGTTTAGACAGCGACTATGGCTACACCTTC
TRBV5-4,.,19,few,TRBJ2-3,CASSPRGAKFFSRTDTQYF,TGTGCCAGCAGCCCCCGTGGGGCCAAATTTTTCTCCCGCACAGATACGCAGTATTTT
TRBV27,.,13,.,TRBJ2-7,CASSVHSSYEQYF,TGTGCCAGCAGCGTGCACAGCTCCTACGAGCAGTACTTC
TRBV6-1,TRBD1,13,.,TRBJ1-1,CATTDRVNTEAFF,TGTGCCACCACCGACAGGGTGAACACTGAAGCTTTCTTT
TRBV11-3,TRBD1,14,.,TRBJ1-2,CASSLADRGGGYTF,TGTGCCAGCAGCTTAGCGGACAGGGGAGGTGGCTACACCTTC
TRBV9,.,14,.,TRBJ2-7,CASSEGGEEGEQYF,TGTGCCAGCAGCGAGGGGGGGGAGGAAGGCGAGCAGTACTTC
TRBV7-8,.,11,.,TRBJ2-1,CASSTRTEQFF,TGTGCCAGCAGCACCCGGACAGAGCAGTTCTTC
TRBV7-7,.,13,.,TRBJ1-6,CASRHGEISPLHF,TGTGCCAGCAGGCACGGAGAAATTTCACCCCTCCACTTT
TRBV7-6,TRBD1,15,.,TRBJ1-3,CASSPLTGGGNTIYF,TGTGCCAGCAGCCCTCTGACAGGGGGTGGAAACACCATATATTTT
TRBV6-1,.,16,.,TRBJ2-7,CASSDPGIKSSYEQYF,TGTGCCAGCAGTGACCCCGGGATCAAGAGCTCCTACGAGCAGTACTTC
TRBV4-1,TRBD2,21,.,TRBJ2-1,CASSLIRGGSGRAESYNEQFF,TGCGCCAGCAGCCTTATTCGAGGGGGTAGCGGGAGGGCCGAATCCTACAATGAGCAGTTCTTC
TRBV2,.,13,.,TRBJ1-2,CASSRVANYGYTF,TGTGCCAGCAGCAGGGTTGCTAACTATGGCTACACCTTC
TRBV19,.,12,.,TRBJ2-1,CASSPDYNEQFF,TGTGCCAGTAGCCCAGACTACAATGAGCAGTTCTTC